Here is one TCR beta chain with its context. The data stem from a study of blood T cell repertoires in COVID-19. About the research overall: Acute and convalescent COVID-19 samples came from the United States, Italy and Spain.

Per the original methods: Nucleated cell number was recorded as an estimate derived from reference gene primer amplification. TCRdb's copy holds only in-frame clones and misses some; the assay was immunoSEQ multiplex PCR. V and J calls and clone size follow that table, whereas D and trimming were derived from the DNA. The top ten hold around 13% of the sample, which has a few hundred thousand clones, 80% seen once. Germline trimming cut 4 bases from V and 3 bases from J; bases unmatched to any gene: 4. The CDR3 length is 14 residues. From germline, CDR1 is SEHNR and CDR2 FQNEAQ (reference sequence). This receptor was taken from a human donor in a cohort sampled during active COVID-19. The chain is built from TRBV7-9 and TRBJ2-7; 9 bases are a match to TRBD1. The sample consisted of peripheral blood. The CDR3 protein is CASSWTGANYEQYF. CDR3 nucleotides: TGTGCCAGCAGCTGGACAGGGGCGAACTACGAGCAGTACTTC.